Presented here are 16 T cell receptor beta chains from one specimen sequenced in a study of OX40 agonist ivuxolimab in advanced cancers. Data came from immunoSEQ multiplex PCR; TCRdb stores just in-frame clones and leaves some out. The sample comprises more than 70,000 clones, 80% to 90% of which are singletons, and roughly 2% rests with the top ten. Sequenced material: CD4+ or CD8+ T cells sorted from blood, taken in a trial of the OX40 agonist ivuxolimab. The receptors come from an adult with an advanced solid tumor such as melanoma, head and neck, liver or kidney cancer.

The genes are TRBV5-1 and TRBJ2-7; 8 nucleotides match TRBD1. Trimming at V came to 4 bases and at J to 6 bases, leaving 6 bases not matched to a gene. This CDR3 has 13 amino acids. Germline CDR1 and CDR2: SGHRS and YFSETQ. CDR3 region: CASSPDRVREQYF. The CDR3 region has the DNA TGCGCCAGCAGCCCGGACAGGGTCCGCGAGCAGTACTTC.

This clone appeared a single time. This CDR3 reads CASSEVANTGELFF. The CDR3 bases are TGTGCCAGCAGTGAGGTGGCCAACACCGGGGAGCTGTTTTTT. The chain carries TRBV6-4 and TRBJ2-2; D is undetermined. This CDR3 is 14 amino acids long. Looked up from germline, CDR1 is MRHNA and CDR2 is SNTAGT. V lost 3 bases to trimming and J lost 2 bases, with 7 bases between them.

This chain links TRBV7-2 with TRBJ1-6; 9 nucleotides agree with TRBD1. The CDR3 runs to 16 residues. The trim removed 2 bases at V and 9 bases at J, leaving 8 bases unmatched. Germline V CDR1 and CDR2: SGHTA, FQGNSA. CDR3 region: CASSLRWGTGTSPLHF. The CDR3 nucleotides read TGTGCCAGCAGCTTAAGATGGGGGACAGGGACTTCACCCCTCCACTTT.

The rearrangement links TRBV2 to TRBJ1-5; possibly TRBD1 for D (6 bases). The length of the CDR3 is 15 residues. Germline-derived CDR1 and CDR2 are SNHLY and FYNNEI. V lost 5 bases to trimming and J lost 3 bases, with 14 bases between them. As DNA, the CDR3 is TGTGCCAGCAGTAACAGGGAAAGGAACAATCAGCCCCAGCATTTT. Protein product: CASSNRERNNQPQHF. The variable domain in full, completed from reference TRBV2 and TRBJ1-5, reads EPEVTQTPSHQVTQMGQEVILRCVPISNHLYFYWYRQILGQKVEFLVSFYNNEISEKSEIFDDQFSVERPDGSNFTLKIRSTKLEDSAMYFCASSNRERNNQPQHFGDGTRLSIL.

The chain uses TRBV4-2 and TRBJ2-1; 11 positions match TRBD2. The CDR3 totals 19 residues. Trimming took 1 base from V and 6 from J; bases not matched to a gene: 14. Germline V lookup: CDR1 LGHNA, CDR2 YNFKEQ. The CDR3 DNA follows: TGTGCCAGCAGCCAAGTTTTTACTAGCGGGGGAGGGCTACTCAATGAGCAGTTCTTC. Amino acid sequence: CASSQVFTSGGGLLNEQFF.

The chain employs TRBV5-4 and TRBJ2-5, with D possibly being TRBD1 or TRBD2 (5 bases each). V was trimmed by 0 bases and J by 5 bases, leaving 11 bases between them. The CDR3 runs 14 residues. Per germline, CDR1 SGHNT and CDR2 YYREEE (reference sequence). CDR3 sequence reads: CASSLEFEGETQYF. The DNA of the CDR3 is TGTGCCAGCAGCTTGGAATTCGAGGGGGAGACCCAGTACTTC. The variable domain in full, with the rest retrieved from reference TRBV5-4 and TRBJ2-5, is ETGVTQSPTHLIKTRGQQVTLRCSSQSGHNTVSWYQQALGQGPQFIFQYYREEENGRGNFPPRFSGLQFPNYSSELNVNALELDDSALYLCASSLEFEGETQYFGPGTRLLVL.

The chain is built from TRBV11-2 and TRBJ1-6, with TRBD1 identical over 9 bases. V shed 5 bases and J 9 bases; nucleotides not matched to a gene: 8. CDR1 SGHAT and CDR2 FQNNGV come from the germline V gene. CDR3 length: 15 residues. CDR3 nucleotide sequence: TGTGCCAGCAGCCCAGGACAGGGGATGAGTTCACCCCTCCACTTT. Its translation is CASSPGQGMSSPLHF.

V gene TRBV9 combines with J gene TRBJ2-2, with no clear D. CDR1 is SGDLS, CDR2 YYNGEE, per germline. The CDR3 covers 14 residues. V shed 0 bases and J shed 4 bases, with 7 bases lying between them. The CDR3 protein is CASSVDGATGELFF. CDR3 bases: TGTGCCAGCAGCGTAGATGGAGCCACCGGGGAGCTGTTTTTT.

This rearrangement joins TRBV7-2 to TRBJ2-7; D is uncertain. The CDR3 spans 15 residues. With 1 base removed from V and 3 bases from J, the gap between germline ends came to 13 bases. Germline CDR1 SGHTA, CDR2 FQGNSA. This CDR3 is CASSLVGVVSYEQYF. The CDR3 region has the DNA TGTGCCAGCAGCTTAGTAGGCGTAGTCAGCTACGAGCAGTACTTC.

The rearrangement uses TRBV18 and TRBJ1-5, with a weak D call TRBD1 (5 bases). Germline V gene sequence: CDR1 KGHSH, CDR2 LQKENI. The CDR3 extends over 16 amino acids. V lost 0 bases, J lost 0 bases, and 9 bases lay in between. CDR3 sequence (DNA): TGTGCCAGCTCACCACCCAGACAGAATAGCAATCAGCCCCAGCATTTT. The encoded protein is CASSPPRQNSNQPQHF.

This chain uses TRBV6-1 with TRBJ1-3, with TRBD1 as a possible D gene (5 bases). Trimming removed 6 bases from V and 1 base from J, with 13 bases in between. CDR1 is MNHNS and CDR2 is SASEGT in the germline V gene. This CDR3 comprises 15 residues. CDR3 protein: CASRPQGGSGNTIYF. The CDR3, as DNA: TGTGCCAGCAGGCCGCAGGGAGGTTCTGGAAACACCATATATTTT.

CDR3 sequence reads: CASSLRVGGRTTEAFF. In DNA form, the CDR3 reads TGTGCCAGCAGTTTAAGGGTGGGGGGCCGAACCACTGAAGCTTTCTTT. The V and J genes are TRBV27 and TRBJ1-1; maybe TRBD1 (6 bases). This CDR3 region has 16 residues. V was cut by 2 bases and J by 4 bases, with 17 bases left in between. CDR1 and CDR2 (germline): MNHEY, SMNVEV (reference sequence).

The chain uses TRBV19 and TRBJ2-6; 10 nucleotides align to TRBD1. With V trimmed by 4 bases and J by 0 bases, 6 bases remained unmatched. There are 18 residues in the CDR3. Germline CDR1 is LNHDA and CDR2 is SQIVND (reference sequence). Here the CDR3 DNA reads TGTGCCAGTAGTAACGCCGGGACAGGGGCCTCTGGGGCCAACGTCCTGACTTTC. Translation: CASSNAGTGASGANVLTF.

To note about this clone: A read error is possible here, since a much larger clone lies one base away. The chain joins TRBV6-6 to TRBJ1-2; D call uncertain. Looked up from germline, CDR1 is MNHNY and CDR2 is SVGAGI (reference sequence). The CDR3 loop spans 13 amino acids. DNA for the CDR3: TGTGCCGGCAGTTACTCCGGGGACTATGGCTACACCTTC. Residues: CAGSYSGDYGYTF.

By sample fraction, this clone is medium-sized. V gene TRBV7-9 combines with J gene TRBJ2-2, with D unresolved. Trimming took 0 bases from V and 9 from J, leaving 11 bases between them. The CDR3 runs to 14 residues. The V gene's germline CDR1 is SEHNR and CDR2 FQNEAQ (reference sequence). Here the CDR3 DNA reads TGTGCCAGCAGCTTAGCAGACCCATTCAGGGAGCTGTTTTTT. Translating it yields CASSLADPFRELFF.

The chain is built from TRBV11-2 and TRBJ2-7; possible D gene TRBD1, 5 bases. V gave up 3 bases and J gave up 0 bases, with 9 bases separating them. The CDR3 is 14 amino acids. Germline CDR1 and CDR2: SGHAT and FQNNGV. Here the CDR3 DNA reads TGTGCCAGCAGCTTCGGGCAGGGCTCCTACGAGCAGTACTTC. This translates into CASSFGQGSYEQYF.